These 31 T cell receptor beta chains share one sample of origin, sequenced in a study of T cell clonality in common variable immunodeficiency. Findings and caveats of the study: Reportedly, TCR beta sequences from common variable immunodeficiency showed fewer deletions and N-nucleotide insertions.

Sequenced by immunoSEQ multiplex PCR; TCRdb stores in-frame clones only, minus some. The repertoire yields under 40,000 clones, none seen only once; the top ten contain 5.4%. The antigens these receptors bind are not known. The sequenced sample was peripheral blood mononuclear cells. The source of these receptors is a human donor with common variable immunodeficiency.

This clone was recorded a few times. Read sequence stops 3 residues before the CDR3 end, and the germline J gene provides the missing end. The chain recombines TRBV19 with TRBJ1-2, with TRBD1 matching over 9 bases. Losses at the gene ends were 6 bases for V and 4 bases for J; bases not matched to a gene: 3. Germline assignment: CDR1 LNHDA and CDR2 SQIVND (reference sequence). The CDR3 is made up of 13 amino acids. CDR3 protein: CASRGQGVYGYTF. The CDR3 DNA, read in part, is TGTGCCAGTAGGGGACAGGGAGTCTATGGC.

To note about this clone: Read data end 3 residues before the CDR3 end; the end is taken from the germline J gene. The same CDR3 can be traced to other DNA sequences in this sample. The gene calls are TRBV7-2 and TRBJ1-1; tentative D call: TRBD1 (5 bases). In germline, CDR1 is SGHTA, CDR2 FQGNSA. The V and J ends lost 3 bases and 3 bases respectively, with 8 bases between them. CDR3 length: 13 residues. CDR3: CASSFGGDTEAFF. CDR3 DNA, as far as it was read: TGTGCCAGCAGCTTCGGGGGGGACACTGAA.

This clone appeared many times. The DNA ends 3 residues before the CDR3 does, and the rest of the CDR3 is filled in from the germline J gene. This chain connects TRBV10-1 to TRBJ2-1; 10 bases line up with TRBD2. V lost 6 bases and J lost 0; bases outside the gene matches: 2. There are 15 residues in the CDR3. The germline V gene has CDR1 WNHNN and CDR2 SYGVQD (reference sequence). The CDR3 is CASSASGGSYNEQFF. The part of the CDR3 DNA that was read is TGCGCCAGCAGCGCTAGCGGGGGCTCCTACAATGAG.

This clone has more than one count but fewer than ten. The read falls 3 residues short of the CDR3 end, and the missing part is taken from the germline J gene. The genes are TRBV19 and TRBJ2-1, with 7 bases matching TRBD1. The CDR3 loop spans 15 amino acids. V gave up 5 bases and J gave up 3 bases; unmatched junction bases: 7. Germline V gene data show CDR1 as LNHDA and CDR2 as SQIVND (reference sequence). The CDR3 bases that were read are TGTGCCAGTAGTGCGACCGGGACAGTCTACAATGAG. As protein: CASSATGTVYNE. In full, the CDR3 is CASSATGTVYNEQFF.

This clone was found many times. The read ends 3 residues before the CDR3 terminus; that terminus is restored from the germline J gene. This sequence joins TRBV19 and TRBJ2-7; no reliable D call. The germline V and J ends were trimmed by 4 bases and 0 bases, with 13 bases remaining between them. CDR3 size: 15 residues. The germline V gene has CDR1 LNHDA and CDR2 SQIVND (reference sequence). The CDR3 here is CASSTFQAYSYEQYF. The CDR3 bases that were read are TGTGCCAGTAGTACGTTCCAGGCTTACTCCTACGAG.

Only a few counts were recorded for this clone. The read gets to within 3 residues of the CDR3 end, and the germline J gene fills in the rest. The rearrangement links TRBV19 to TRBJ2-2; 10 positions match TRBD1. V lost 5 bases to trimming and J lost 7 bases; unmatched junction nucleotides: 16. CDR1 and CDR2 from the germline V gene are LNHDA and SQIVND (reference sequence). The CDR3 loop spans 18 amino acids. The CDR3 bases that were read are TGTGCCAGTAGTTCCTTAACTCGACAGGGGGCGTTTCACGGGGAG. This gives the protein CASSSLTRQGAFHGE. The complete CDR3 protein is CASSSLTRQGAFHGELFF.

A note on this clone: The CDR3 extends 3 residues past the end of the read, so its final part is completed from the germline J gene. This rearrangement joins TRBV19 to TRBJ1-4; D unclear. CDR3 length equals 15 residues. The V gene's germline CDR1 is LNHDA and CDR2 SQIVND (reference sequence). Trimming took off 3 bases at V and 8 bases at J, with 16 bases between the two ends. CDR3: CASSIPDLRGEKLFF. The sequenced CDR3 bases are TGTGCCAGTAGTATTCCGGATCTTCGCGGGGAAAAA.

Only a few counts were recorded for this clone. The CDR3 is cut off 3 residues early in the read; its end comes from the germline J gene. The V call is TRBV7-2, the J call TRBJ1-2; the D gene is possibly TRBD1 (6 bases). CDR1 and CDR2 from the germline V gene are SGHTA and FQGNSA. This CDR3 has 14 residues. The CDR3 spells CASSSTWTERSYTF. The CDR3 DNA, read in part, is TGTGCCAGCAGCTCGACCTGGACAGAGAGGAGC.

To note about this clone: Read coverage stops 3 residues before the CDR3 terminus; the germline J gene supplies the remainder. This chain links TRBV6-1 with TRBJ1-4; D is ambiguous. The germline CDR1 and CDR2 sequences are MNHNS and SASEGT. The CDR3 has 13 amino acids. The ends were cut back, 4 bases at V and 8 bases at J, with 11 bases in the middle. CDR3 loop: CASSVRGEEKLFF. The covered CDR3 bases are TGTGCCAGCAGTGTACGGGGAGAGGAAAAA.

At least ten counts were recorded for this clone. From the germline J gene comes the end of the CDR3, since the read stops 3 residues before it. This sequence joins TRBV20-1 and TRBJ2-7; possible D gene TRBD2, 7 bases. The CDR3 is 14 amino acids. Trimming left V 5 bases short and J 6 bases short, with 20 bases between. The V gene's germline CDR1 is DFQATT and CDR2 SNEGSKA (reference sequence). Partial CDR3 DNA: TGCAGTGCTCGTAGGGGGGGTTCTTATCGCGAG. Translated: CSARRGGSYRE. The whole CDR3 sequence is CSARRGGSYREQYF.

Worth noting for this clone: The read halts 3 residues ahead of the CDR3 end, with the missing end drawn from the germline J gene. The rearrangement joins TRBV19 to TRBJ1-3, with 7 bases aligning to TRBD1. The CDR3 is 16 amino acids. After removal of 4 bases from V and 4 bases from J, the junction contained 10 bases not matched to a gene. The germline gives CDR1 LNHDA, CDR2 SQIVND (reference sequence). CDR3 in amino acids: CASSTGQAAAGNTIYF. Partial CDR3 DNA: TGTGCCAGTAGTACAGGACAGGCGGCGGCGGGAAACACC.

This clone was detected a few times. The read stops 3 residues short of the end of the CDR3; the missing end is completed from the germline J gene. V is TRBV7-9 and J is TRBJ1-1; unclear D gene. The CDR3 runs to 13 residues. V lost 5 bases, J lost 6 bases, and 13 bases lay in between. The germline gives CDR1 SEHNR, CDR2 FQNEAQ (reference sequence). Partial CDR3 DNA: TGTGCCAGCAGCGTGGAAGGGCGCTCTGAA. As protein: CASSVEGRSE. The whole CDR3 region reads CASSVEGRSEAFF. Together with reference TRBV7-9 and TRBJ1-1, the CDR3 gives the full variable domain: DTGVSQNPRHKITKRGQNVTFRCDPISEHNRLYWYRQTLGQGPEFLTYFQNEAQLEKSRLLSDRFSAERPKGSFSTLEIQRTEQGDSAMYLCASSVEGRSEAFFGQGTRLTVV.

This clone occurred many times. This CDR3 reads CASSPLGGGAGETQYF. CDR3 bases read: TGTGCCAGCAGTCCTCTTGGCGGGGGGGCGGGAGAGACC. This chain uses TRBV6-2 or TRBV6-3 with TRBJ2-5, with TRBD2 matching over 9 bases. The read ends 3 residues early relative to the CDR3; the germline J gene fills the gap. V lost 5 bases, J lost 4 bases, and 11 bases stayed unmatched. Germline V gene data show CDR1 as MNHEY and CDR2 as SVGEGT. The CDR3 totals 16 residues.

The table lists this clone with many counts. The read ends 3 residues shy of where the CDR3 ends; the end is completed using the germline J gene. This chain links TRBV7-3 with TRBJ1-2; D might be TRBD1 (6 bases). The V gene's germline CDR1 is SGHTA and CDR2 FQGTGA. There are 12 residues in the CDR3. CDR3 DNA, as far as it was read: TGTGCCAGCAGCTCTGGCAGGGGCGGC. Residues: CASSSGRGG. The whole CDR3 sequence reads CASSSGRGGYTF.

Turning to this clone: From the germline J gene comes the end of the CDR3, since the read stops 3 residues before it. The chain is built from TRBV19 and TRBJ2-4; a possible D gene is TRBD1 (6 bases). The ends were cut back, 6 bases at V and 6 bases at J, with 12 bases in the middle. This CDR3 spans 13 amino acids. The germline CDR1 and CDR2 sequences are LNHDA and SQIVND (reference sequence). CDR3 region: CASRLDRRNIQYF. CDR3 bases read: TGTGCCAGTAGGCTGGACAGAAGAAACATT.

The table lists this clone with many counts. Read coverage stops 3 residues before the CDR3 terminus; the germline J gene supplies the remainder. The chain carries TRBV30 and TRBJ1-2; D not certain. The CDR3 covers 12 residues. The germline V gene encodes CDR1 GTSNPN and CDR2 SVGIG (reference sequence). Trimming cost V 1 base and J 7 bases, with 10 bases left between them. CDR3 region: CAWSDTVGGYTF. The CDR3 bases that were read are TGTGCCTGGAGTGATACAGTTGGTGGC. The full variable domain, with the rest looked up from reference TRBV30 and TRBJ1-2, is SQTIHQWPATLVQPVGSPLSLECTVEGTSNPNLYWYRQAAGRGLQLLFYSVGIGQISSEVPQNLSASRPQDRQFILSSKKLLLSDSGFYLCAWSDTVGGYTFGSGTRLTVV.

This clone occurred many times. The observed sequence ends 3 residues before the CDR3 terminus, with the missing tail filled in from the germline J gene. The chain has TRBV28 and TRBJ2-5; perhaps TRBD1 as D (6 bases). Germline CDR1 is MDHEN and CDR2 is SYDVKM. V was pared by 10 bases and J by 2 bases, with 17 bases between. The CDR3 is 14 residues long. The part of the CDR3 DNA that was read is TGTGCCATTAATGGGGGCGCAGAACAAGAGACC. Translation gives CAINGGAEQET. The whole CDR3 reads CAINGGAEQETQYF.

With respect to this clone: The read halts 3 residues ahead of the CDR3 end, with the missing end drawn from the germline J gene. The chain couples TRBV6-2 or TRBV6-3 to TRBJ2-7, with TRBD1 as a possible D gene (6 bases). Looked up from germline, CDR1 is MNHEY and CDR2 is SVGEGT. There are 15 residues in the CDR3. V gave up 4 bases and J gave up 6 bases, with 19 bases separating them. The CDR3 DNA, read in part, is TGTGCCAGCAGTTTTTCTCCACAGGGATCTGGCGAG. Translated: CASSFSPQGSGE. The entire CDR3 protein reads CASSFSPQGSGEQYF.

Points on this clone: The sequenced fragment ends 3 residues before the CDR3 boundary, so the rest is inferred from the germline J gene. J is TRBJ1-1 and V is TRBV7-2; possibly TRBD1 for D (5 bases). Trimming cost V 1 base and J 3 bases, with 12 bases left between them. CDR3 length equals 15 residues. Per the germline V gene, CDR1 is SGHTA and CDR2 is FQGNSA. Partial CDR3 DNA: TGTGCCAGCAGCTTAGGTAAAGGGGCCTACACTGAA. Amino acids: CASSLGKGAYTE. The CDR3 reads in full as CASSLGKGAYTEAFF.

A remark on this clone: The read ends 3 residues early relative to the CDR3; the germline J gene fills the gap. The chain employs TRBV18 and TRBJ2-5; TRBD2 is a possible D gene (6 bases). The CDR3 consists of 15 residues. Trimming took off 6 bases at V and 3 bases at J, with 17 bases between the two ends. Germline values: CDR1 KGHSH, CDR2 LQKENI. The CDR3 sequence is CASSPSTRAEETQYF. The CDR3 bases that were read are TGTGCCAGCTCCCCTTCGACTAGGGCTGAAGAGACC.

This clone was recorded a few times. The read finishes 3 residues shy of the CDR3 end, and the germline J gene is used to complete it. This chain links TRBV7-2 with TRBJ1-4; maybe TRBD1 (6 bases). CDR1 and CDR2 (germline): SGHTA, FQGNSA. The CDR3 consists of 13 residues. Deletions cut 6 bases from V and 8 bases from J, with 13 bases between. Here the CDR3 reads CASRSGVNEKLFF. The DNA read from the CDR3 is TGTGCCAGCAGGTCAGGGGTTAACGAAAAA. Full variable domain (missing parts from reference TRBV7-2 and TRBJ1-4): GAGVSQSPSNKVTEKGKDVELRCDPISGHTALYWYRQSLGQGLEFLIYFQGNSAPDKSGLPSDRFSAERTGGSVSTLTIQRTQQEDSAVYLCASRSGVNEKLFFGSGTQLSVL.

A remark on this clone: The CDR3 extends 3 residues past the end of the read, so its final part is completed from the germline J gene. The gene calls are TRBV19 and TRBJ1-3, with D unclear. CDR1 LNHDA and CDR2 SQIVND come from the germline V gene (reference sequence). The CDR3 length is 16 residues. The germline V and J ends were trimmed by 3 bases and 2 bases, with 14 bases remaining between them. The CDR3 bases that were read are TGTGCCAGTAGTATGCTGGGCCTCTGGGCTGGAAACACC. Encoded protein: CASSMLGLWAGNT. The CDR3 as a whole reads CASSMLGLWAGNTIYF.

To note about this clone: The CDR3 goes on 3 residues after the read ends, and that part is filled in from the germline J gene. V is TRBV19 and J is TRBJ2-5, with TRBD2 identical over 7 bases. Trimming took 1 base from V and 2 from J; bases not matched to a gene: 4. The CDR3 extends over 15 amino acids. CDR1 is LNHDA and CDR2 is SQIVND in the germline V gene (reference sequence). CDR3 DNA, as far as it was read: TGTGCCAGTAGTATAGTGGGGGGGTTTCAAGAGACC. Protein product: CASSIVGGFQET. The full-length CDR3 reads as CASSIVGGFQETQYF. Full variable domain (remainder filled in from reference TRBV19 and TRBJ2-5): DGGITQSPKYLFRKEGQNVTLSCEQNLNHDAMYWYRQDPGQGLRLIYYSQIVNDFQKGDIAEGYSVSREKKESFPLTVTSAQKNPTAFYLCASSIVGGFQETQYFGPGTRLLVL.

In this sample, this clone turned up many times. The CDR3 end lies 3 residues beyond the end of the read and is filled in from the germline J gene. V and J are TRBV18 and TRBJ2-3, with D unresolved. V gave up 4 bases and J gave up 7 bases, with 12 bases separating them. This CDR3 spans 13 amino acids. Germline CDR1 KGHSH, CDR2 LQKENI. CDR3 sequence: CASSQGLEYTQYF. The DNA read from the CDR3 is TGTGCCAGCTCACAGGGTCTGGAGTATACG.

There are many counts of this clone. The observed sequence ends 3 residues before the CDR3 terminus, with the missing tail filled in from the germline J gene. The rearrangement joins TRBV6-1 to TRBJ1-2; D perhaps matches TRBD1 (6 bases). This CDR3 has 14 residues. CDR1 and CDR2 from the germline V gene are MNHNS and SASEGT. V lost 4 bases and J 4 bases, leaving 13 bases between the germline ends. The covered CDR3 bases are TGTGCCAGCAGTGGGACAGCAGGTGCCTATGGC. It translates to CASSGTAGAYG. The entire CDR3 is CASSGTAGAYGYTF.

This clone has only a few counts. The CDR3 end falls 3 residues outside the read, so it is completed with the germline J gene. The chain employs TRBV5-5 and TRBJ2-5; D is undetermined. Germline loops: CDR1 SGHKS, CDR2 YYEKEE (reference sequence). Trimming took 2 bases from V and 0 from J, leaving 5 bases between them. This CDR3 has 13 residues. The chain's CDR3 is CASSFVYQETQYF. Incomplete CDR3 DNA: TGTGCCAGCAGCTTCGTGTACCAAGAGACC.

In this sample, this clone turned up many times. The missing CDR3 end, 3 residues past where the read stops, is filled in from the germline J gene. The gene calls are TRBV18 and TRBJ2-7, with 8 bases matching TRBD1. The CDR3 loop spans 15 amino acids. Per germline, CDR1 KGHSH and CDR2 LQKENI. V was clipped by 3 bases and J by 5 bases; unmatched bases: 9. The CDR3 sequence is CASSPSGTGGHEQYF. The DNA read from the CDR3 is TGTGCCAGCTCACCTTCCGGGACAGGAGGCCACGAG.

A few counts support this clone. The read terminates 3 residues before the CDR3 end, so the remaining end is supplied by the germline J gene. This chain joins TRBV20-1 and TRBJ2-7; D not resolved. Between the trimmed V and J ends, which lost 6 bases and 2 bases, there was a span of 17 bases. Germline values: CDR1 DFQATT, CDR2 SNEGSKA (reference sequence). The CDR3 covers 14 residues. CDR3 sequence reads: CSAHSRPAAYEQYF. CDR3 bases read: TGCAGTGCCCATTCGCGCCCGGCGGCCTACGAG.

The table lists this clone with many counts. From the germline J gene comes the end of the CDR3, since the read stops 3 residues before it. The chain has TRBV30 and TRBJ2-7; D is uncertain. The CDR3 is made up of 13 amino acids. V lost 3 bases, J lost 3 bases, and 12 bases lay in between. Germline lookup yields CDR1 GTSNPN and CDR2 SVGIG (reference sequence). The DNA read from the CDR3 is TGTGCCTGGAGCTCCGTTCAGAACTACGAG. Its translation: CAWSSVQNYE. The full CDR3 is CAWSSVQNYEQYF.

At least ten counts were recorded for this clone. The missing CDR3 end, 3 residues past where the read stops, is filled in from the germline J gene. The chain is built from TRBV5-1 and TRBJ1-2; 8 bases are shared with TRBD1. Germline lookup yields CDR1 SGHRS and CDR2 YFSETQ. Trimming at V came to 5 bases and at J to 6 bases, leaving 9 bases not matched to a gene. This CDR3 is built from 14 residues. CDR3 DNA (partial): TGCGCCAGCAGTAGACAGGGGCCCCAAGATGGC. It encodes CASSRQGPQDG. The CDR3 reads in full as CASSRQGPQDGYTF.

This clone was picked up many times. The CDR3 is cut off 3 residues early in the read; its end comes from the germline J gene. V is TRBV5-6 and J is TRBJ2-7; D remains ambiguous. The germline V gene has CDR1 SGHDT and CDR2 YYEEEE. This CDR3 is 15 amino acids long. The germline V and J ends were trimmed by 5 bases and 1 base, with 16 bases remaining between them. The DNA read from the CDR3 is TGTGCCAGCAGTTCAGGCCGCTTCCAGTCCTACGAG. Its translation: CASSSGRFQSYE. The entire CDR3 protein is CASSSGRFQSYEQYF.